The source of this TCR beta chain is a study of blood T cell repertoires in COVID-19. Sequenced by immunoSEQ multiplex PCR; TCRdb stores in-frame clones only, minus some. The sample yields roughly 440,000 clones, approximately 88% seen once. The table lists this clone with a count of one. Sequenced sample: peripheral blood. The source of this sequence is a woman aged 45-60 years with COVID-19, enrolled during active disease.

This CDR3 is CASRQESQPQHF. The CDR3 region has the DNA TGTGCCAGTAGACAGGAGAGTCAGCCCCAGCATTTT. J is TRBJ1-5 and V is TRBV21-1; whether TRBD1, the table's D call, matches the DNA was not checked. TRBV21-1 is given as a pseudogene. The CDR3 totals 12 residues.